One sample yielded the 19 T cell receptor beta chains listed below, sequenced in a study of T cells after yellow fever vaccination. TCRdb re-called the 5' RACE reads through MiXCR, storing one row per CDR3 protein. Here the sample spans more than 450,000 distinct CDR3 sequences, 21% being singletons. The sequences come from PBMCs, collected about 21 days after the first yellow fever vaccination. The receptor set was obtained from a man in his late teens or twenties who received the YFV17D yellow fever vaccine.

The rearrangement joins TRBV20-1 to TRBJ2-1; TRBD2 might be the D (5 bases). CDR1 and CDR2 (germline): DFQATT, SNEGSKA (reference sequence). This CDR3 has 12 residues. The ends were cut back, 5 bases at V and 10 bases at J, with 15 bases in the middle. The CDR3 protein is CSARGSAKEQFF. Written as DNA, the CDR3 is TGCAGTGCTCGGGGATCAGCGAAGGAGCAGTTCTTC.

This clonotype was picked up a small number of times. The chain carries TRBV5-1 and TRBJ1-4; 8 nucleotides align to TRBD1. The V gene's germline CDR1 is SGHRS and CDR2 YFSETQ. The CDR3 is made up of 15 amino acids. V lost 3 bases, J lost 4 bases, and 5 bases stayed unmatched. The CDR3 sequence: CASSWQGAINEKLFF. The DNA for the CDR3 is TGCGCCAGCAGCTGGCAGGGGGCTATTAATGAAAAACTGTTTTTT.

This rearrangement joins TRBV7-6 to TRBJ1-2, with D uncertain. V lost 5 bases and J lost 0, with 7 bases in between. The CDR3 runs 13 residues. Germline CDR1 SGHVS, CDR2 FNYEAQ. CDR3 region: CASSVGPNYGYTF. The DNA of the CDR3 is TGTGCCAGCAGCGTCGGGCCTAACTATGGCTACACCTTC.

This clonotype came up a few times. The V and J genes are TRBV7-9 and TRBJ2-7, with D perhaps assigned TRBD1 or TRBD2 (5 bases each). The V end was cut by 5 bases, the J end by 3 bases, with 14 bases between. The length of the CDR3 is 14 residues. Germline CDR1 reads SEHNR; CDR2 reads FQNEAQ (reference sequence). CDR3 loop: CASSVTGTDYEQYV. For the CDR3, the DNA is TGTGCCAGCAGCGTCACCGGGACCGACTACGAGCAGTACGTC.

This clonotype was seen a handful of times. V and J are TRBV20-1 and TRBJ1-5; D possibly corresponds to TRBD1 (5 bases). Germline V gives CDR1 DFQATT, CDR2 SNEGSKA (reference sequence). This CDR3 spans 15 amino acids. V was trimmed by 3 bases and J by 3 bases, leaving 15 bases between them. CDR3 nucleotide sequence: TGCAGTGCTAGGGAAGGAGAACAGGACAATCAGCCCCAGCATTTT. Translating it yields CSAREGEQDNQPQHF.

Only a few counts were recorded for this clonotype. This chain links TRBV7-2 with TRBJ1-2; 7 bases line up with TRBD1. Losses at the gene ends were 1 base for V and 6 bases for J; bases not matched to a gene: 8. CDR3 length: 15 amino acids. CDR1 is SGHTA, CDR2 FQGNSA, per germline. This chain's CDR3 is CASSLVLQGKDGYTF. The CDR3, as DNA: TGTGCCAGCAGCTTAGTTCTACAGGGGAAAGATGGCTACACCTTC. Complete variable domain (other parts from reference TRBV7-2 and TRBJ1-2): GAGVSQSPSNKVTEKGKDVELRCDPISGHTALYWYRQSLGQGLEFLIYFQGNSAPDKSGLPSDRFSAERTGGSVSTLTIQRTQQEDSAVYLCASSLVLQGKDGYTFGSGTRLTVV.

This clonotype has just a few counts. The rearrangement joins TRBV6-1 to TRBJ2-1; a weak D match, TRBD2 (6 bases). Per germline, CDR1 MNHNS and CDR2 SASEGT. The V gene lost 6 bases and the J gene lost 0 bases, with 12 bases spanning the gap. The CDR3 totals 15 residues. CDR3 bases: TGTGCCAGCAGCCCCGGGACTCTCTCCTACAATGAGCAGTTCTTC. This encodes CASSPGTLSYNEQFF.

The CDR3 protein is CASSPGSNNEQFF. In DNA, the CDR3 is TGTGCCAGCAGCCCGGGCTCAAACAATGAGCAGTTCTTC. The rearrangement links TRBV7-3 to TRBJ2-1; no reliable D call. The CDR3 covers 13 residues. From germline, CDR1 is SGHTA and CDR2 FQGTGA. Trimming left V 5 bases short and J 5 bases short, with 10 bases between.

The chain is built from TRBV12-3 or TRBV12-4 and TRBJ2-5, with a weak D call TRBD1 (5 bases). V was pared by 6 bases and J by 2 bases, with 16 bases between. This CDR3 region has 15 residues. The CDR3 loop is CASSPTPTVQETQYF. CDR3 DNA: TGTGCCAGCAGCCCAACACCGACAGTTCAAGAGACCCAGTACTTC.

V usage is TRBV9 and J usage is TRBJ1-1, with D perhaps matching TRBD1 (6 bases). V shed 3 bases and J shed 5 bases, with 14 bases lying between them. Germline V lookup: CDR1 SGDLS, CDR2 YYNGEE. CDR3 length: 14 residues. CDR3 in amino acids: CASSDRAVPTEAFF. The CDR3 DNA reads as TGTGCCAGCAGCGACAGGGCTGTTCCTACTGAAGCTTTCTTT.

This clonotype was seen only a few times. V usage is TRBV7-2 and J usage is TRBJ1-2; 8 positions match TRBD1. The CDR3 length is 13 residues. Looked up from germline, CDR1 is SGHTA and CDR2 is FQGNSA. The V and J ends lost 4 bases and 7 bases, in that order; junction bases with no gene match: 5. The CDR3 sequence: CASSSDRETGYTF. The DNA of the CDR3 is TGTGCCAGCAGCTCGGACAGGGAAACTGGCTACACCTTC.

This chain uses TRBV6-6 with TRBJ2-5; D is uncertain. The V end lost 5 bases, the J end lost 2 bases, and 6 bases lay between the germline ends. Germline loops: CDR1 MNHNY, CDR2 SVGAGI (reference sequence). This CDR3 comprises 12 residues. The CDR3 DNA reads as TGTGCCAGCAGTGAGATACAAGAGACCCAGTACTTC. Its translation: CASSEIQETQYF.

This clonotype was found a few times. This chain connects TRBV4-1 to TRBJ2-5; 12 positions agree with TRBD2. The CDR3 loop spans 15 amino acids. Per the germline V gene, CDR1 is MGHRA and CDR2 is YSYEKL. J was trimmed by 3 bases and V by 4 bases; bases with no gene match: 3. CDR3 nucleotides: TGCGCCAGCAGCCGCCGGACTAGCGGGGAAGAGACCCAGTACTTC. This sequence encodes CASSRRTSGEETQYF.

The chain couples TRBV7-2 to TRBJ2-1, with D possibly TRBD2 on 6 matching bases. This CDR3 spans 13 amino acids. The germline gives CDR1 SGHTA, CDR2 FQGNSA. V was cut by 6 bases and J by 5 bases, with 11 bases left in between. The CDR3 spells CASRGGANNEQFF. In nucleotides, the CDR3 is TGTGCCAGCAGGGGGGGAGCCAACAATGAGCAGTTCTTC.

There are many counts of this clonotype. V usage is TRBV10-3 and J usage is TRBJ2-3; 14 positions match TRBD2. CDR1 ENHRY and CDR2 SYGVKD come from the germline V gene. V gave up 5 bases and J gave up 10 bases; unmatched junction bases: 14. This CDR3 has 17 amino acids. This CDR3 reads CAISPTMTSGGAIAQYF. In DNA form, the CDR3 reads TGTGCCATCAGTCCGACAATGACTAGCGGGGGGGCCATCGCGCAGTATTTT.

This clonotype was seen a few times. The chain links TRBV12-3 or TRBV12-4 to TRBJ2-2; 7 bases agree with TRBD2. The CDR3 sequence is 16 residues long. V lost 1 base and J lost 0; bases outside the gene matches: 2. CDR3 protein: CASSLGLAANTGELFF. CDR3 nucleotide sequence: TGTGCCAGCAGTTTAGGACTAGCTGCGAACACCGGGGAGCTGTTTTTT.

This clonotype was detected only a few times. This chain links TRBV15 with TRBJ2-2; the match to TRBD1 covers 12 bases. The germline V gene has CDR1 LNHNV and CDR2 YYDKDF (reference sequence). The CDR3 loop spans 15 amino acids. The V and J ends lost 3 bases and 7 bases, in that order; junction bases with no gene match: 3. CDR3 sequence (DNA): TGTGCCACCAGCAGGCGGGACAGGGGGCGCGGGGAGCTGTTTTTT. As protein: CATSRRDRGRGELFF.

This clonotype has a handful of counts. CDR3 in DNA: TGTGCCAGCAGTTTATTAGCGGGAAGTGGTGGCTACACCTTC. Translating gives CASSLLAGSGGYTF. The genes are TRBV12-3 or TRBV12-4 and TRBJ1-2; D is ambiguous. V was shortened by 2 bases and J by 7 bases, with 14 bases between the two germline ends. There are 14 residues in the CDR3.

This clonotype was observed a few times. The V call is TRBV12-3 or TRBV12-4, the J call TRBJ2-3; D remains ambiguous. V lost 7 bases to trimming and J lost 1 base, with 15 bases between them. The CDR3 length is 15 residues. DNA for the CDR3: TGTGCCAGCACCGGAGCGATTTTTGGCACAGATACGCAGTATTTT. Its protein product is CASTGAIFGTDTQYF.